The present TCR beta chain was sequenced within a study of CD8+ T cells in alopecia areata. Treatment indicated: oral pan-JAK inhibitor, 5-10 mg twice daily. Trimming cost V 4 bases and J 6 bases, with 19 bases left between them. The CDR3 has 16 amino acids. Germline V gene lookup returns CDR1 MNHNS and CDR2 SASEGT. Sequencing templates came from extracted RNA that was reverse transcribed into cDNA. Assay: immunoSEQ multiplex PCR; the TCRdb copy retains only in-frame clones and omits some. In the table there are about 210,000 clones, roughly two fifths of which are singletons. The specimen was CD4+ T cells sorted from blood, collected at approximately week 30, from a patient treated with tofacitinib. The TCR was taken from a human donor with alopecia areata. This chain uses TRBV6-1 with TRBJ1-5; D is perhaps TRBD1 (5 bases). DNA for the CDR3: TGTGCCAGCAGTGGAGGAGGGGCGCGGGTGGGTCAGCCCCAGCATTTT. Translated, it gives CASSGGGARVGQPQHF.